The source of this T cell receptor beta chain is a study of T cell responses to AZD1222 COVID-19 vaccine. Turning to this clone: Its target is unknown.

Profiled with immunoSEQ multiplex PCR; TCRdb holds only in-frame clones, not every one. The sample has around 58,000 clones; roughly 88% are singletons. Notes on the study in general: Scientists sampled the repertoires only once the peak T cell response had passed. Seropositivity was recorded at baseline in only 6 or 7 AZD1222 recipients. The study reported that nearly half of spike-specific TCRs target unmutated variant regions.

Germline CDR1 MNHEY, CDR2 SMNVEV (reference sequence). The CDR3 sequence is 14 residues long. V was pared by 5 bases and J by 7 bases, with 14 bases between. V is TRBV27 and J is TRBJ1-4, with D perhaps TRBD1 (5 bases). The sequence was collected from an adult in good health. The specimen was peripheral blood, collected on day 0 of AZD1222 vaccination. The CDR3: CASSRTGQGEKLFF. The CDR3 nucleotides are TGTGCCAGCAGTCGGACGGGGCAGGGTGAAAAACTGTTTTTT. The full variable domain, with the rest looked up from reference TRBV27 and TRBJ1-4, is EAQVTQNPRYLITVTGKKLTVTCSQNMNHEYMSWYRQDPGLGLRQIYYSMNVEVTDKGDVPEGYKVSRKEKRNFPLILESPSPNQTSLYFCASSRTGQGEKLFFGSGTQLSVL.